The clone carrying this T cell receptor (beta chain) was seen only a few times. PCR used 60 Vbeta primers and 13 Jbeta primers. Sequenced by immunoSEQ multiplex PCR; TCRdb stores in-frame clones only, minus some. The sample consists of 80,000 to 100,000 clones, around four fifths of them appearing once. This sample is part of a study of cytomegalovirus exposure and HLA in healthy donors. At the level of the study: Unique TCR beta sequences numbering approximately 120 million came from around 180 million T cells in an earlier analysis.

The CDR3 is 16 residues long. With 6 bases clipped from V and 4 bases from J, the junction kept 11 bases outside the gene matches. Germline CDR1 is MDHEN and CDR2 is SYDVKM. The receptor's source is a man aged 50-59 years in good health and CMV-seropositive. The V gene is TRBV28, the J gene TRBJ2-3, with TRBD1 identical over 9 bases. The sequenced material came from PBMCs. The chain's CDR3 is CASRPTRDRVPDTQYF. CDR3 DNA: TGTGCCAGCAGACCCACCCGGGACAGGGTCCCAGATACGCAGTATTTT. Drawing the rest from reference TRBV28 and TRBJ2-3, the complete variable domain is DVKVTQSSRYLVKRTGEKVFLECVQDMDHENMFWYRQDPGLGLRLIYFSYDVKMKEKGDIPEGYSVSREKKERFSLILESASTNQTSMYLCASRPTRDRVPDTQYFGPGTRLTVL.